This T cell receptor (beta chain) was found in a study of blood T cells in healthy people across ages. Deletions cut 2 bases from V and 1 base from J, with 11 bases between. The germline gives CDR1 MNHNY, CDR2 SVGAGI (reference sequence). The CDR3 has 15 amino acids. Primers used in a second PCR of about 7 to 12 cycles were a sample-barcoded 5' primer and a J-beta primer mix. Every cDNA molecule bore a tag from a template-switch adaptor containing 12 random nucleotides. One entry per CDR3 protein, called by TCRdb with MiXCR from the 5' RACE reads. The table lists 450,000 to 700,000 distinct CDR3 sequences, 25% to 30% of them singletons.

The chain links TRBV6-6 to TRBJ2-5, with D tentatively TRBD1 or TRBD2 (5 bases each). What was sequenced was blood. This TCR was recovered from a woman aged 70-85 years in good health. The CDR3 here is CASSYGFGGQETQYF. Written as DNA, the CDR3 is TGTGCCAGCAGTTACGGGTTTGGGGGCCAAGAGACCCAGTACTTC.